The clone carrying this T cell receptor beta chain was recorded many times. Time point indicated: persistent/refractory GD, antithyroid drugs over 5 years with positive TRAb. Extracted RNA from PBMCs served as the source of the TCR library. Building of the TCR beta libraries involved iRepertoire HTBI primers and Arm-PCR of CDR3 regions. TCRdb redid the calling of the multiplex PCR reads with MiXCR, one entry per CDR3 protein. The sample shows about 470,000 distinct CDR3 sequences, roughly 21% of them seen only once. This specimen comes from a study of regulatory T cells in long-lasting Graves disease. The sample consisted of peripheral blood mononuclear cells (PBMCs), taken when the disease was refractory, from a patient treated with antithyroid drugs. The receptor's source is a female donor with Graves disease.

CDR3 DNA sequence: TGCAGCGTCGACCTGGACCCGGCTGAAGCTTTCTTT. This translates into CSVDLDPAEAFF. The gene calls are TRBV29-1 and TRBJ1-1; D not certain. Germline CDR1 is SQVTM and CDR2 is ANQGSEA. This CDR3 is built from 12 residues. V was pared by 6 bases and J by 6 bases, with 14 bases between.